This T cell receptor beta chain was captured in a study of blood T cell repertoires in COVID-19. Background on the study: Spain, Italy and the United States supplied samples that represented acute and convalescent COVID-19. The analysed material was cDNA or gDNA that came from T cells, B-cell-depleted T cells, or PBMCs.

After removal of 3 bases from V and 8 bases from J, the junction contained 8 bases not matched to a gene. CDR3 length: 15 amino acids. CDR1 and CDR2 from the germline V gene are SGHRS and YFSETQ. Original handling: Amplification from reference gene primers served as the basis for estimated nucleated cell counts. The protocol was immunoSEQ multiplex PCR, while the TCRdb copy is restricted to in-frame clones and leaves out a portion. V, J and clone size reflect that table, while D and trimming were determined from the DNA. The table has about 210,000 clones, 88% seen once. This chain connects TRBV5-1 to TRBJ1-3; the match to TRBD1 covers 10 bases. The source of this sequence is a man aged 65-85 years with acute or convalescent COVID-19. Sequencing input: peripheral blood. CDR3 bases: TGCGCCAGCAGCTCGGAGACAGGGGGCCGGGACACCATATATTTT. Encoded protein: CASSSETGGRDTIYF.